The present TCR beta chain was sequenced within a study of blood T cell repertoires in COVID-19. Background on the study: From the United States, Italy and Spain came samples of acute and convalescent COVID-19.

This CDR3 spans 13 amino acids. Trimming shortened V by 0 bases and J by 6 bases, and 5 bases separated the two germline ends. CDR1 and CDR2 (germline): SGHTA, FQGNSA. Measured with immunoSEQ multiplex PCR; TCRdb has only the in-frame clones, and not every one. The table records about 380,000 clones, around 90% of them present only once. Participants came from some 26 US areas, aged about 18 to 89 years. This receptor was identified in a woman in her late teens or twenties who had recovered from COVID-19. Sequencing used PBMCs or T cells enriched from blood (not recorded which). This chain connects TRBV7-2 to TRBJ1-4; D gene uncertain. CDR3 sequence reads: CASSLATDEKLFF. CDR3 bases: TGTGCCAGCAGCTTAGCCACGGATGAAAAACTGTTTTTT.